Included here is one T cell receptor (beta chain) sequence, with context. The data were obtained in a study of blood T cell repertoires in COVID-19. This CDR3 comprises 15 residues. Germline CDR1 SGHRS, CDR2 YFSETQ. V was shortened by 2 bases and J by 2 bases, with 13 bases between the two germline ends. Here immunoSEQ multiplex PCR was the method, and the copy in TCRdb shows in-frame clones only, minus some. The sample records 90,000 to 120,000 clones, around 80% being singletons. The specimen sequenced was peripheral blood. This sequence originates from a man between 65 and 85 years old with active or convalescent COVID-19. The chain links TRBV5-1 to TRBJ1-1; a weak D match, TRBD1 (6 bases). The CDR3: CASSFFGGSNTEAFF. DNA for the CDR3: TGCGCCAGCAGCTTTTTTGGGGGCTCAAACACTGAAGCTTTCTTT.